These 28 T cell receptor beta chains were all obtained from the same sample, sequenced in a study of blood T cells in healthy people across ages (dated by TCRdb to between 2015 and 2017). Library preparation employed 5' RACE. Sequenced on an Illumina HiSeq 2500. The second PCR ran for about 6 to 11 cycles and used a J-beta primer mix along with a sample-barcoded 5' primer. TCRdb redid the processing of the public reads, applying fastp at Q25 and MiXCR, and retained in-frame beta chains. One record per CDR3 amino acid sequence lists the most common genes and DNA. For this sample there are under 800,000 distinct CDR3 sequences; about 40% appear just once. Of the sample, roughly 20% is held by the ten largest clones. Sequencing was performed on blood. Source of these receptors: a woman aged 55-75 years in good health.

This chain joins TRBV7-9 and TRBJ1-6; 8 positions match TRBD1. Germline V gives CDR1 SEHNR, CDR2 FQNEAQ (reference sequence). The V gene end was trimmed by 5 bases and the J gene end by 0 bases; junction bases not matched to a gene: 12. The CDR3 runs 19 residues. Here the CDR3 reads CASSTTGTGLVSYNSPLHF. For the CDR3, the DNA is TGTGCCAGCAGCACGACCGGGACAGGCTTGGTCTCCTATAATTCACCCCTCCACTTT.

This chain joins TRBV15 and TRBJ2-1; TRBD1 matches 10 bases. J gave up 6 bases and V 5 bases, and 4 bases lay outside the gene matches. The CDR3 loop spans 14 amino acids. Germline V gene data show CDR1 as LNHNV and CDR2 as YYDKDF (reference sequence). The CDR3 spells CATSSRDRGNEQFF. Here the CDR3 DNA reads TGTGCCACCAGCTCACGGGACAGGGGCAATGAGCAGTTCTTC.

This clonotype was picked up a small number of times. The genes are TRBV12-3 or TRBV12-4 and TRBJ2-1, with 12 bases that match TRBD2. J lost 8 bases, V lost 8 bases, and 16 bases had no gene match. This CDR3 is 17 amino acids long. The CDR3 coding sequence is TGTGCCAGCTACGACGGGGCTAGCGGGAGGGCCTTAGATGAGCAGTTCTTC. It yields the protein CASYDGASGRALDEQFF.

The J gene is TRBJ1-2, the V gene TRBV20-1, with D unclear. The CDR3 has 13 residues. The germline V gene encodes CDR1 DFQATT and CDR2 SNEGSKA (reference sequence). The V and J ends lost 6 bases and 4 bases respectively, with 15 bases between them. CDR3 in DNA: TGCAGTGCCCGCGAAGTGGCGGGCTATGGCTACACCTTC. Protein: CSAREVAGYGYTF.

This clonotype was seen repeatedly, ten times or more. This rearrangement joins TRBV20-1 to TRBJ2-5; 7 bases are shared with TRBD2. From germline, CDR1 is DFQATT and CDR2 SNEGSKA (reference sequence). This CDR3 is built from 13 residues. Trimming removed 6 bases from V and 1 base from J; junction bases left unmatched: 5. The CDR3: CSADWGGQETQYF. The CDR3 DNA follows: TGCAGTGCCGATTGGGGGGGCCAAGAGACCCAGTACTTC.

Notes on this clonotype: A much bigger clone sits one base away, suggesting this may be a read error. The rearrangement links TRBV5-1 to TRBJ2-5, with D perhaps given as TRBD1 or TRBD2 (5 bases each). The germline gives CDR1 SGHRS, CDR2 YFSETQ. The length of the CDR3 is 16 residues. The CDR3 spells CTSSFSYAGNLGEQYF. The CDR3 DNA sequence: TGCACCAGCAGCTTCTCCTATGCCGGGAACCTGGGGGAGCAGTACTTC.

The chain employs TRBV5-1 and TRBJ2-7; D remains ambiguous. Germline lookup yields CDR1 SGHRS and CDR2 YFSETQ. Trimming left V 2 bases short and J 3 bases short, with 6 bases between. The CDR3 loop spans 12 amino acids. DNA of the CDR3: TGCGCCAGCAGCTTACCCCACTACGAGCAGTACTTC. This encodes CASSLPHYEQYF.

The chain employs TRBV9 and TRBJ2-6, with TRBD2 identical over 7 bases. The CDR3 length is 13 residues. Germline CDR1 reads SGDLS; CDR2 reads YYNGEE. The junction had 6 bases not matched to a gene; V was cut back by 3 bases and J by 12 bases. Here the CDR3 DNA reads TGTGCCAGCAGCGGTGTGGGGGGGACCGTCCTGACTTTC. It codes for CASSGVGGTVLTF.

This clonotype was detected a few times. CDR3 sequence (DNA): TGTGCCAGCAGCTTATTGATGTCGCCCTCCGGACTAGACAATGAGCAGTTCTTC. This sequence encodes CASSLLMSPSGLDNEQFF. The gene calls are TRBV7-8 and TRBJ2-1, with 7 bases that match TRBD2. With V trimmed by 2 bases and J by 5 bases, 15 bases remained unmatched. The length of the CDR3 is 18 residues. Germline CDR1 SGHVS, CDR2 FQNEAQ. Complete variable domain (other parts from reference TRBV7-8 and TRBJ2-1): GAGVSQSPRYKVAKRGQDVALRCDPISGHVSLFWYQQALGQGPEFLTYFQNEAQLDKSGLPSDRFFAERPEGSVSTLKIQRTQQEDSAVYLCASSLLMSPSGLDNEQFFGPGTRLTVL.

The chain joins TRBV20-1 to TRBJ2-3; D not certain. The V end lost 0 bases, the J end lost 4 bases, and 14 bases lay between the germline ends. CDR1 is DFQATT, CDR2 SNEGSKA, per germline (reference sequence). The CDR3 has 15 residues. CDR3 loop: CSARDLLEYADTQYF. The DNA of the CDR3 is TGCAGTGCTAGAGATCTCTTGGAATATGCAGATACGCAGTATTTT.

The chain is built from TRBV4-2 and TRBJ1-5; D call uncertain. From germline, CDR1 is LGHNA and CDR2 YNFKEQ. The CDR3 extends over 15 amino acids. V lost 0 bases and J lost 5, with 11 bases in between. The CDR3 here is CASSQEGGGDQPQHF. The DNA of the CDR3 is TGTGCCAGCAGCCAAGAGGGAGGTGGAGATCAGCCCCAGCATTTT.

This chain uses TRBV12-3 or TRBV12-4 with TRBJ2-3; possibly TRBD1 for D (6 bases). V was trimmed by 0 bases and J by 1 base, leaving 8 bases between them. This CDR3 is built from 15 residues. DNA of the CDR3: TGTGCCAGCAGTTTAGCCAGGGGTGGCACAGATACGCAGTATTTT. The encoded protein is CASSLARGGTDTQYF.

V usage is TRBV2 and J usage is TRBJ2-3; D is unclear. The CDR3 extends over 15 amino acids. CDR1 is SNHLY, CDR2 FYNNEI, per germline. V dropped 4 bases and J dropped 5 bases, with 16 bases sitting between them. The CDR3 here is CASSVVGKAKDTQYF. The CDR3, as DNA: TGTGCCAGCAGTGTCGTCGGCAAAGCGAAAGATACGCAGTATTTT. Using reference TRBV2 and TRBJ2-3 for the parts outside the CDR3, the full variable domain is EPEVTQTPSHQVTQMGQEVILRCVPISNHLYFYWYRQILGQKVEFLVSFYNNEISEKSEIFDDQFSVERPDGSNFTLKIRSTKLEDSAMYFCASSVVGKAKDTQYFGPGTRLTVL.

The chain joins TRBV2 to TRBJ2-1; 9 bases line up with TRBD2. The CDR3 has 17 residues. Germline CDR1 reads SNHLY; CDR2 reads FYNNEI. V was pared by 2 bases and J by 9 bases, with 14 bases of the junction left unmatched. The CDR3 is CASSEHGGRADGAEQFF. The CDR3 bases are TGTGCCAGCAGTGAACATGGCGGGAGGGCGGACGGGGCTGAGCAGTTCTTC.

The chain is built from TRBV6-5 and TRBJ2-5; D unresolved. Trimming shortened V by 4 bases and J by 0 bases, and 6 bases separated the two germline ends. This CDR3 has 13 residues. Per germline, CDR1 MNHEY and CDR2 SVGAGI. DNA of the CDR3: TGTGCCAGCAGTTCAAAGTACCAAGAGACCCAGTACTTC. Translated, it gives CASSSKYQETQYF.

V usage is TRBV20-1 and J usage is TRBJ1-5, with D perhaps TRBD1 (5 bases). CDR1 DFQATT and CDR2 SNEGSKA come from the germline V gene (reference sequence). V was cut by 5 bases and J by 6 bases, with 20 bases left in between. This CDR3 contains 15 residues. CDR3 nucleotides: TGCAGTGCTTCAGTCCCCAGGGTGGTAAGTCAGCCCCAGCATTTT. As protein: CSASVPRVVSQPQHF.

V and J are TRBV29-1 and TRBJ2-4; unclear D gene. V lost 3 bases to trimming and J lost 13 bases, with 19 bases between them. This CDR3 comprises 13 residues. Per germline, CDR1 SQVTM and CDR2 ANQGSEA. CDR3 sequence reads: CSVDMTRTYEQYF. The CDR3 DNA reads as TGCAGCGTTGATATGACGCGGACGTATGAGCAGTACTTC. The full variable domain, with the rest looked up from reference TRBV29-1 and TRBJ2-4, is SAVISQKPSRDICQRGTSLTIQCQVDSQVTMMFWYRQQPGQSLTLIATANQGSEATYESGFVIDKFPISRPNLTFSTLTVSNMSPEDSSIYLCSVDMTRTYEQYFGAGTRLSVL.

CDR3 coding DNA: TGTGCCAGCAGCCAGTTAGCCGGAGCAGGGTTCACTGAAGCTTTCTTT. Translated: CASSQLAGAGFTEAFF. The rearrangement joins TRBV14 to TRBJ1-1; perhaps TRBD1 as D (5 bases). CDR1 SGHDN and CDR2 FVKESK come from the germline V gene. CDR3 size: 16 residues. V lost 3 bases, J lost 4 bases, and 18 bases lay in between.

Ten or more counts support this clonotype. This sequence joins TRBV7-2 and TRBJ2-7; D is uncertain. Germline V lookup: CDR1 SGHTA, CDR2 FQGNSA. The CDR3 spans 12 residues. The V and J ends lost 5 bases and 4 bases respectively, with 9 bases between them. CDR3 loop: CASSQSFYEQYF. Here the CDR3 DNA reads TGTGCCAGCAGCCAATCGTTTTACGAGCAGTACTTC.

This clonotype was picked up a small number of times. The V and J genes are TRBV2 and TRBJ2-3, with 8 nucleotides matching TRBD2. V shed 7 bases and J 1 base; nucleotides not matched to a gene: 7. CDR3 size: 15 residues. Per the germline V gene, CDR1 is SNHLY and CDR2 is FYNNEI. The DNA of the CDR3 is TGTGCCAGCACTACGCGCGGGGGGCGCACAGATACGCAGTATTTT. This gives the protein CASTTRGGRTDTQYF. The whole variable domain, remainder taken from reference TRBV2 and TRBJ2-3, is EPEVTQTPSHQVTQMGQEVILRCVPISNHLYFYWYRQILGQKVEFLVSFYNNEISEKSEIFDDQFSVERPDGSNFTLKIRSTKLEDSAMYFCASTTRGGRTDTQYFGPGTRLTVL.

This clonotype has only one observation. J is TRBJ2-5 and V is TRBV7-8; D tentatively fits TRBD1 or TRBD2 (6 bases each). Germline CDR1 reads SGHVS; CDR2 reads FQNEAQ. V was cut by 1 base and J by 0 bases, with 9 bases left in between. CDR3 length: 15 residues. The CDR3 here is CASSLGGADQETQYF. The CDR3 nucleotides are TGTGCCAGCAGCTTAGGGGGGGCGGACCAAGAGACCCAGTACTTC.

The J gene is TRBJ1-5, the V gene TRBV5-1; D possibly matches TRBD1 or TRBD2 (7 bases each). The end of the DNA is better explained by TRBJ2-3, so the J call may be wrong. CDR1 SGHRS and CDR2 YFSETQ come from the germline V gene. The CDR3 is 16 amino acids. CDR3 in amino acids: CASSLAEAGGGQPQYF. The CDR3 coding sequence is TGCGCCAGCAGCTTGGCCGAGGCAGGGGGAGGGCAGCCCCAGTATTTT.

This clonotype was seen repeatedly, ten times or more. The J gene is TRBJ2-3, the V gene TRBV24-1; 8 nucleotides match TRBD2. V dropped 11 bases and J dropped 0; count of bases not matched to a gene: 3. CDR3 length: 13 residues. CDR1 KGHDR and CDR2 SFDVKD come from the germline V gene. Here the CDR3 DNA reads TGTGCCAAAACTAGCGGAAGCACAGATACGCAGTATTTT. Residues: CAKTSGSTDTQYF.

This clonotype was observed a handful of times. The gene calls are TRBV5-4 and TRBJ2-3, with D hard to call. Germline V gene lookup returns CDR1 SGHNT and CDR2 YYREEE (reference sequence). Trimming stripped 7 bases from V and 5 bases from J, with 8 bases between. The CDR3 runs to 11 residues. This chain's CDR3 is CASGRVDTQYF. The CDR3 nucleotides are TGTGCCAGCGGTCGGGTAGATACGCAGTATTTT.

V gene TRBV7-2 combines with J gene TRBJ2-7; TRBD1 matches at 12 bases. The CDR3 consists of 15 residues. In germline, CDR1 is SGHTA, CDR2 FQGNSA. The V segment lost 5 bases and the J segment 6 bases; nucleotides outside the gene matches: 8. The DNA of the CDR3 is TGTGCCAGCAGCCCCCGGGGGACAGGGGGCTTCGAGCAGTACTTC. Its translation: CASSPRGTGGFEQYF.

V and J are TRBV5-1 and TRBJ2-1; 13 nucleotides line up with TRBD2. The DNA end favors TRBJ2-7, so the J call may be wrong. The CDR3 is 16 residues long. Germline loops: CDR1 SGHRS, CDR2 YFSETQ. Here the CDR3 reads CASSTSGGGEVNEQYF. The CDR3 coding sequence is TGCGCCAGCAGCACTAGCGGGGGGGGCGAAGTAAATGAGCAGTACTTC.

In this sample, this clonotype turned up once. The chain employs TRBV7-7 and TRBJ2-3, with D possibly being TRBD2 (5 bases). Trimming pared 5 bases from V and 5 bases from J, leaving 11 bases between. The CDR3 totals 13 residues. CDR1 is SSHAT, CDR2 FNYEAQ, per germline (reference sequence). The CDR3 DNA reads TGTGCCAGCAGCCGGACTCATGGAGATACGCAGTATTTT. Residues: CASSRTHGDTQYF.

V is TRBV20-1 and J is TRBJ2-7; 7 bases align to TRBD1. Germline lookup yields CDR1 DFQATT and CDR2 SNEGSKA (reference sequence). This CDR3 is built from 15 residues. The trim removed 8 bases at V and 7 bases at J, leaving 20 bases unmatched. For the CDR3, the DNA is TGCAGTTCGACGAGGGACAGCTACTCCGGTGGGGAGCAGTACTTC. The encoded protein is CSSTRDSYSGGEQYF.